This T cell receptor (beta chain) is from a study of PD-L1 blockade in urothelial cancer. On the study more broadly: Atezolizumab was started by patients at some point between 2014 and 2015 at 1,200 mg intravenously every 3 weeks. Blood gave a median around 150,000 T cells.

Assay: immunoSEQ multiplex PCR; the TCRdb copy retains only in-frame clones and omits some. The table records roughly 67,000 clones, approximately 83% of them present only once. This clone came up a few times. From germline, CDR1 is SNHLY and CDR2 FYNNEI. The CDR3 length is 13 residues. Trimming took off 10 bases at V and 2 bases at J, with 11 bases between the two ends. Specified time point: pretreatment peripheral blood. Pretreatment sampling and on-treatment sampling together yielded between 1 and 8 samples for each patient. This TCR came from a man in his 60s with urothelial cancer. The sample here was PBMCs, taken around atezolizumab (anti-PD-L1) treatment. V usage is TRBV2 and J usage is TRBJ2-2; tentatively, D is TRBD2 (6 bases). CDR3 sequence reads: CAKGTFNTGELFF. The CDR3 DNA follows: TGTGCCAAGGGGACTTTCAACACCGGGGAGCTGTTTTTT.